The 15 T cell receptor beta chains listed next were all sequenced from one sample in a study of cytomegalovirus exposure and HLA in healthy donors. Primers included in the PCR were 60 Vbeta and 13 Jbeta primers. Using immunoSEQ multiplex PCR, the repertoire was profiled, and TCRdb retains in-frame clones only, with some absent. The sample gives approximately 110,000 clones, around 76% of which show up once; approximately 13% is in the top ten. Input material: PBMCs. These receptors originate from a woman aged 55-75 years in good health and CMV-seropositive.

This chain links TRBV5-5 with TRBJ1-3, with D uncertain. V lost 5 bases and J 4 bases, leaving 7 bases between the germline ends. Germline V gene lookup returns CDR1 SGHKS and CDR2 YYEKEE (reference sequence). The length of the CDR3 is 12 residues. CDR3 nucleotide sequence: TGTGCCAGCAGTGGCCTCGGAAACACCATATATTTT. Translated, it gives CASSGLGNTIYF.

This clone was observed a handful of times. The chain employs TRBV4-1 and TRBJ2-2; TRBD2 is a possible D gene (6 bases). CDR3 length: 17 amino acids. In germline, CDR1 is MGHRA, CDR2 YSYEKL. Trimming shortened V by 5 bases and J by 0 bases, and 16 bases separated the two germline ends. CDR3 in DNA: TGCGCCAGCAGCTTTGGGCATCGGGACTCGAACACCGGGGAGCTGTTTTTT. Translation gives CASSFGHRDSNTGELFF.

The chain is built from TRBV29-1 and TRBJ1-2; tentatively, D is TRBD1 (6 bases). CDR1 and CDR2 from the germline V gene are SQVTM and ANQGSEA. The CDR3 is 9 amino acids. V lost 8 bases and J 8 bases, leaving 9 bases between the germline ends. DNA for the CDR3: TGCAGCACAGGGTACGGCTACACCTTC. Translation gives CSTGYGYTF.

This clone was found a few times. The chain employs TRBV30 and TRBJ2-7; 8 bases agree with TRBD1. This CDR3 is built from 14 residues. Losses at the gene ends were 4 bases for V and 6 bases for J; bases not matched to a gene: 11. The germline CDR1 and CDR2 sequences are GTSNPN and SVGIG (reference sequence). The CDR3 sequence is CAWKRDRLSGEQYF. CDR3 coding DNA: TGTGCCTGGAAACGGGACAGGCTGTCGGGCGAGCAGTACTTC.

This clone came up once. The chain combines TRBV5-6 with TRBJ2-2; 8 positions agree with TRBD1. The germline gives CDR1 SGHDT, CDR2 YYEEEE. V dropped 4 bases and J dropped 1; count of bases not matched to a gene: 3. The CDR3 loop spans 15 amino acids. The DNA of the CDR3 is TGTGCCAGCAGCCAGGGACAGGTGAACACCGGGGAGCTGTTTTTT. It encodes CASSQGQVNTGELFF.

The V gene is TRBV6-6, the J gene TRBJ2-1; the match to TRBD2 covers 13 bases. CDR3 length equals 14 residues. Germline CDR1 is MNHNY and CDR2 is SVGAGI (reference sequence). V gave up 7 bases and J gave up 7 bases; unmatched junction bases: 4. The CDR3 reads CASMTSGRRNEQFF. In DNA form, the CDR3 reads TGTGCCAGCATGACTAGCGGGAGGAGGAATGAGCAGTTCTTC.

The CDR3 loop reads CASSSLTGDSEQYF. In nucleotides, the CDR3 is TGTGCCAGCTCATCTCTGACAGGAGACTCCGAGCAGTACTTC. The rearrangement uses TRBV18 and TRBJ2-7; D may be TRBD1 (6 bases). This CDR3 is built from 14 residues. Germline values: CDR1 KGHSH, CDR2 LQKENI. The ends were cut back, 5 bases at V and 6 bases at J, with 17 bases in the middle.

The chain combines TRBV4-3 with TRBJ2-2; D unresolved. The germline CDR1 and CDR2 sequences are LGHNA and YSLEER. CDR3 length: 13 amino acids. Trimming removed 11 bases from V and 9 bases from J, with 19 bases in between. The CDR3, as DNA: TGCGCCGACATCGACGGCTCCGTGTGGGAGCTGTTTTTT. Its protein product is CADIDGSVWELFF.

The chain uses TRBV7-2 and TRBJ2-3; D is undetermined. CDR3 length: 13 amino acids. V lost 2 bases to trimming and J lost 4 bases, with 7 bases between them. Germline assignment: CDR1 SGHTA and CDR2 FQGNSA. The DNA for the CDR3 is TGTGCCAGCAGCTTAAGTAGCTCAGATACGCAGTATTTT. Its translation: CASSLSSSDTQYF.

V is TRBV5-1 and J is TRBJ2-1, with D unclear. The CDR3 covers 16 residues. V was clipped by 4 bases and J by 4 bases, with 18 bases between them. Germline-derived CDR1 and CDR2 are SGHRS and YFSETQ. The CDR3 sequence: CASSPNSLRPYNEQFF. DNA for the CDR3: TGCGCCAGCAGCCCCAACTCGCTCCGCCCTTACAATGAGCAGTTCTTC.

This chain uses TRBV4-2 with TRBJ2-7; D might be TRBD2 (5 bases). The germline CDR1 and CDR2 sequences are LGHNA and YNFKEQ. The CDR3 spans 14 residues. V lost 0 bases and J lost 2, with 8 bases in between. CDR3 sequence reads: CASSQEAVAYEQYF. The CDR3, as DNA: TGTGCCAGCAGCCAAGAAGCGGTAGCCTACGAGCAGTACTTC.

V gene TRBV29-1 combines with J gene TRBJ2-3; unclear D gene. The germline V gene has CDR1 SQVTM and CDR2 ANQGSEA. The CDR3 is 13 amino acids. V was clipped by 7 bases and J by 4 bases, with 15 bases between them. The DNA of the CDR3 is TGCAGCGCCCGAGACCCCCTAGCAGATACGCAGTATTTT. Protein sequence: CSARDPLADTQYF.

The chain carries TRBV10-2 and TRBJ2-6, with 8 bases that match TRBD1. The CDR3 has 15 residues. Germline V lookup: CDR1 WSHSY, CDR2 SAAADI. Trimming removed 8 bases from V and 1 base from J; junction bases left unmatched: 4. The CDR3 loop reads CASWTGRSGANVLTF. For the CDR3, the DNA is TGCGCCAGCTGGACAGGGCGATCTGGGGCCAACGTCCTGACTTTC.

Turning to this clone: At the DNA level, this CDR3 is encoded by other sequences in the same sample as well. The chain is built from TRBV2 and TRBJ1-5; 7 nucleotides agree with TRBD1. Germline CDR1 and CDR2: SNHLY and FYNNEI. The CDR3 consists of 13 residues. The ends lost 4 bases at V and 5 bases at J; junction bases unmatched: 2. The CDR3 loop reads CASSAQGDQPQHF. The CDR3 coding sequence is TGTGCCAGCAGTGCCCAGGGGGATCAGCCCCAGCATTTT.

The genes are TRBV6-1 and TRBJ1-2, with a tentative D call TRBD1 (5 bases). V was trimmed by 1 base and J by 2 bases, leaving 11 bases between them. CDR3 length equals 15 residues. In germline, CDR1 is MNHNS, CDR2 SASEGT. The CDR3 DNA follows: TGTGCCAGCAGTGAAGTGTGGAGGGGAAACTATGGCTACACCTTC. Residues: CASSEVWRGNYGYTF.